This is a list of T cell receptor beta chains from one sample in a study of shared clonotypes between healthy human individuals. Repertoires were generated with immunoSEQ multiplex PCR, while TCRdb's copy carries only in-frame clones and drops some. Among 2,100,000 or so clones listed, under 97% were seen once. The sample taken for sequencing was naive CD4+ T cells sorted from blood. These receptors all come from a man between 18 and 35 years old in good health. Both conserved end residues are part of each CDR3. Rows may omit the clone size; those that give it use once, few, many or a size class.

len,abundance,v_gene,CDR3aa
14,NA,TRBV7-8,CASSLTGTTYEQYF
10,NA,TRBV6-6,CASSSQEAFF
15,NA,TRBV18,CASSRSGTDNSPLHF
11,NA,TRBV6-5,CASREGLLSYF
13,NA,TRBV4-1,CASSEGTVYGYTF
15,NA,TRBV7-6,CASSIGGQPNQPQHF
14,NA,TRBV11-1,CASSPGASNQPQHF
12,NA,TRBV14,CASSHTNEKLFF
14,NA,TRBV6-6,CASSYPEVGETQYF
15,once,TRBV18,CASSPGQGSVDGYTF
19,NA,TRBV28,CASSQIQGKWGYSNQPQHF
13,once,TRBV7-9,CASSHRDLTKLFF
14,NA,TRBV18,CASSPGRRTYEQYF